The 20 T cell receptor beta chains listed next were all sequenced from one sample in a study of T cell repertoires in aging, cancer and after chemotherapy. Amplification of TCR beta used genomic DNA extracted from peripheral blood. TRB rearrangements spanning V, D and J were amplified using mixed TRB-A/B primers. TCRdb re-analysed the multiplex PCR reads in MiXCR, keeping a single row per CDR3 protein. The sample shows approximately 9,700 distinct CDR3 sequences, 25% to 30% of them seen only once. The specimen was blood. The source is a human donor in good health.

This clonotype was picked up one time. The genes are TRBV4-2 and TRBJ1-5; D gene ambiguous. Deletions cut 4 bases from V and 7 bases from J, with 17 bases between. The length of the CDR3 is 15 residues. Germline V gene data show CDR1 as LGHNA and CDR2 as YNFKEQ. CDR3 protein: CASSLTGGSDQPQHF. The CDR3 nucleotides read TGTGCCAGCAGCCTGACGGGAGGGTCTGACCAGCCCCAGCATTTT.

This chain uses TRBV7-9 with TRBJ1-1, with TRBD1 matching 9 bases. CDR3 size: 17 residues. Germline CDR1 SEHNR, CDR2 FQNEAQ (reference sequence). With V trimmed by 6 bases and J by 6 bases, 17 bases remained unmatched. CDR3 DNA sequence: TGTGCCAGCAGTTTATGGGGACAGGGAGGTTTAGGGGCTGAAGCTTTCTTT. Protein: CASSLWGQGGLGAEAFF.

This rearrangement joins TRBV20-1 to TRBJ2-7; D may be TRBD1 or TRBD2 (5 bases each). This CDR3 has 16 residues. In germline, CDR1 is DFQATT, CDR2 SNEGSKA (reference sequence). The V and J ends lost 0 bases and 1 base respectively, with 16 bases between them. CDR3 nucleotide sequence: TGCAGTGCTAGAGATGGGGATCCGAGGGGATCCTACGAGCAGTACTTC. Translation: CSARDGDPRGSYEQYF.

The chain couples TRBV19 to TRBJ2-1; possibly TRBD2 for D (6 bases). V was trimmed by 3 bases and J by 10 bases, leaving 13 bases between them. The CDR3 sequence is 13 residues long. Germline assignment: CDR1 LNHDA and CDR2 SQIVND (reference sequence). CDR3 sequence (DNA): TGTGCCAGTAGTATTCCGCTAGCGAGAGAGCAGTTCTTC. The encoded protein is CASSIPLAREQFF. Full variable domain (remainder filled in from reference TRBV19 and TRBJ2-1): DGGITQSPKYLFRKEGQNVTLSCEQNLNHDAMYWYRQDPGQGLRLIYYSQIVNDFQKGDIAEGYSVSREKKESFPLTVTSAQKNPTAFYLCASSIPLAREQFFGPGTRLTVL.

This CDR3 reads CAANRGPNKPQHF. As DNA, the CDR3 is TGTGCTGCCAACAGGGGTCCGAATAAGCCCCAGCATTTT. The chain is built from TRBV30 and TRBJ1-5, with 7 bases identical to TRBD1. Germline V CDR1 and CDR2: GTSNPN, SVGIG (reference sequence). This CDR3 is built from 13 residues.

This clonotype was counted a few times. DNA of the CDR3: TGTGCCAGCAGTCCCATCGGGGTTGATGAGCAGTTCTTC. It yields the protein CASSPIGVDEQFF. The chain carries TRBV27 and TRBJ2-1, with D perhaps TRBD2 (5 bases). This CDR3 has 13 residues. In germline, CDR1 is MNHEY, CDR2 SMNVEV (reference sequence). V gave up 5 bases and J gave up 8 bases, with 13 bases separating them.

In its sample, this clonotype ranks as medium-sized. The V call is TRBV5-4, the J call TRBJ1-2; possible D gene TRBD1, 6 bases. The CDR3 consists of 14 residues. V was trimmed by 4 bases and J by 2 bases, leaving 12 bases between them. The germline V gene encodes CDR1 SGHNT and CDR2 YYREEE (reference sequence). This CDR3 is CASSRGGGNYGYTF. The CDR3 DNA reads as TGTGCCAGCAGCCGCGGGGGGGGCAACTATGGCTACACCTTC. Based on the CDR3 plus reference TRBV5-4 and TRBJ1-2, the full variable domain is ETGVTQSPTHLIKTRGQQVTLRCSSQSGHNTVSWYQQALGQGPQFIFQYYREEENGRGNFPPRFSGLQFPNYSSELNVNALELDDSALYLCASSRGGGNYGYTFGSGTRLTVV.

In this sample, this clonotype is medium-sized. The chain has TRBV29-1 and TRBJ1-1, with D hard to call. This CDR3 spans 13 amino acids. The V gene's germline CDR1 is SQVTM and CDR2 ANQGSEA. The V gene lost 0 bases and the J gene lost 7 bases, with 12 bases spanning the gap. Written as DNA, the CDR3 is TGCAGCGTTGAAGAAGATAGCACAGATGAAGCTTTCTTT. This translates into CSVEEDSTDEAFF.

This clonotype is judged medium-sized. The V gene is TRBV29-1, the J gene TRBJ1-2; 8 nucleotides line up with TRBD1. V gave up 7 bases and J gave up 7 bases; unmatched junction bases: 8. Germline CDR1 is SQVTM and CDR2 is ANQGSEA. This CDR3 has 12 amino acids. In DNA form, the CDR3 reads TGCAGCGCAAGGACAGGGCTGGGTGGCTACACCTTC. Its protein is CSARTGLGGYTF.

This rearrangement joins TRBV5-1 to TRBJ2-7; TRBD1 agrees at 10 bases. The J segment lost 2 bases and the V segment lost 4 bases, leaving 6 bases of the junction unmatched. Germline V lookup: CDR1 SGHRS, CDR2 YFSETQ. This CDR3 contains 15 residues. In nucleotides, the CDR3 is TGCGCCAGCAGCGGGGGACAGGGGATAACCTACGAGCAGTACTTC. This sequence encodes CASSGGQGITYEQYF.

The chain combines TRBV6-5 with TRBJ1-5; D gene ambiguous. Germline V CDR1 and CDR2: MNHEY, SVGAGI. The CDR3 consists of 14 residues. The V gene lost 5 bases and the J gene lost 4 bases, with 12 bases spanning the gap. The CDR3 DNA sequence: TGTGCCAGCAGTCTCCGACGTATTAATCAGCCCCAGCATTTT. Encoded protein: CASSLRRINQPQHF.

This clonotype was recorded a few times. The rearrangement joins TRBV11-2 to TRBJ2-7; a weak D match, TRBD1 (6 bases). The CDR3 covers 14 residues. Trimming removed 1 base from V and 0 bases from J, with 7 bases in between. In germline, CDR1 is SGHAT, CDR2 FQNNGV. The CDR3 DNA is TGTGCCAGCAGCTTAGGACAGGCCTCCTACGAGCAGTACTTC. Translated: CASSLGQASYEQYF.

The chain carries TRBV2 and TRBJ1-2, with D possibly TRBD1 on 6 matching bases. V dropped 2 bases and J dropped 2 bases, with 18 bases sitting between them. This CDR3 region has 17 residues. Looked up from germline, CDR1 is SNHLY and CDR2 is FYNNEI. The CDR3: CASSESPSRGENYGYTF. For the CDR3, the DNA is TGTGCCAGCAGTGAATCTCCTAGCAGGGGCGAAAACTATGGCTACACCTTC.

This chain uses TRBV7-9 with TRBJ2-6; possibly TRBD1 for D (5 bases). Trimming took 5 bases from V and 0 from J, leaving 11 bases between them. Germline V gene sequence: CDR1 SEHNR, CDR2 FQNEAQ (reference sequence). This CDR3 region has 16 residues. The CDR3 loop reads CASSLPGPSGANVLTF. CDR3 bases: TGTGCCAGCAGCCTTCCAGGGCCCTCTGGGGCCAACGTCCTGACTTTC.

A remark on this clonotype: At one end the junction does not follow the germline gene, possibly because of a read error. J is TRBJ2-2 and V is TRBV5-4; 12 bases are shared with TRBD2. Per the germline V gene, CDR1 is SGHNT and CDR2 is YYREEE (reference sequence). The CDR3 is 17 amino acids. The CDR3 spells CASSLAWTSGNPGELFF. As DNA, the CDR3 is TGTGCCAGCAGCTTGGCCTGGACTAGCGGGAACCCCGGGGAGCTGTTTTTT.

The CDR3 DNA reads as TGTGCCACCAAACCCTGGTATAGCAATCAGCCCCAGCATTTT. Residues: CATKPWYSNQPQHF. The rearrangement uses TRBV6-4 and TRBJ1-5; D gene unclear. V lost 10 bases, J lost 0 bases, and 13 bases lay in between. There are 14 residues in the CDR3. Germline values: CDR1 MRHNA, CDR2 SNTAGT.

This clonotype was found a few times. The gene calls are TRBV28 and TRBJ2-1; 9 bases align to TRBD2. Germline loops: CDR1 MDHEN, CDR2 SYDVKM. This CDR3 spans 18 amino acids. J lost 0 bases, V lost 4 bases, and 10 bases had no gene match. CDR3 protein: CASSSEAGREGSYNEQFF. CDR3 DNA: TGTGCCAGCAGTTCCGAGGCGGGGCGGGAGGGCTCCTACAATGAGCAGTTCTTC.

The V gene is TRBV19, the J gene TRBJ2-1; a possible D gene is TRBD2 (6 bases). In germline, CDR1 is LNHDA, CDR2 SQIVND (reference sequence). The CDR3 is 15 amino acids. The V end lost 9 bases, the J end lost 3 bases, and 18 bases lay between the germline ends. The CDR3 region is CASSVVAGRYNEQFF. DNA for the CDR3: TGTGCCAGCAGCGTAGTTGCGGGGCGCTACAATGAGCAGTTCTTC.

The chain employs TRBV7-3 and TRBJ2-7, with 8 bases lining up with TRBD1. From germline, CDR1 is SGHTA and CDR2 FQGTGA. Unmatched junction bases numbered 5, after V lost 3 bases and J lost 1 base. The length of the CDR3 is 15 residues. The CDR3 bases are TGTGCCAGCAGCTTCCAGGGGGCGCCTTCCTACGAGCAGTACTTC. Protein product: CASSFQGAPSYEQYF.

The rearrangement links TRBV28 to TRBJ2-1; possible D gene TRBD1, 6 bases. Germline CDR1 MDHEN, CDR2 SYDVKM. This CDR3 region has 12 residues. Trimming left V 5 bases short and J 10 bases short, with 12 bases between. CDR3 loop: CASSKQGYEQFF. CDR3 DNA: TGTGCCAGCAGTAAACAGGGTTACGAGCAGTTCTTC.